This T cell receptor beta chain originates from a study of cytomegalovirus exposure and HLA in healthy donors. Per germline, CDR1 LNHNV and CDR2 YYDKDF (reference sequence). V lost 1 base and J lost 7, with 10 bases in between. The CDR3 contains 13 residues. Study-wide results and caveats: Reports showed the classifier diagnosing cytomegalovirus status with high specificity and sensitivity. Three CMV-associated chains proved CMV antigen-specific in vitro. First-cohort TCR clusters were later found to tend to co-occur in the 120 or so validation repertoires.

The data were produced by immunoSEQ multiplex PCR, yet TCRdb's version contains in-frame clones alone and is incomplete. In the table there are some 190,000 clones, about 89% of which are singletons. Worth noting for this clone: The antigen is not known.

The chain has TRBV15 and TRBJ2-5; D may be TRBD2 (6 bases). The source material was PBMCs. The receptor was derived from a man aged 30 to 45 in good health and CMV-seropositive. CDR3 protein: CATSRALGGTQYF. Here the CDR3 DNA reads TGTGCCACCAGCAGAGCCTTGGGAGGGACCCAGTACTTC.